Presented here are 25 T cell receptor beta chains from one specimen sequenced in a study of preoperative IRX-2 immunotherapy in early breast cancer. Repertoires were generated with immunoSEQ multiplex PCR, while TCRdb's copy carries only in-frame clones and drops some. In the table there are around 29,000 clones, around 91% of which are singletons. Stated treatment: preoperative locoregional IRX-2 cytokine immunotherapy. Sampling was performed from a patient treated with IRX-2 immunotherapy. Every receptor here comes from a human donor with breast cancer.

The chain uses TRBV28 and TRBJ1-1; TRBD1 is a possible D gene (6 bases). Trimming removed 3 bases from V and 8 bases from J, with 7 bases in between. Germline-derived CDR1 and CDR2 are MDHEN and SYDVKM. The CDR3 spans 11 residues. CDR3 residues: CASSFGTEAFF. CDR3 coding DNA: TGTGCCAGCAGTTTTGGGACAGAAGCTTTCTTT. Full variable domain (remainder filled in from reference TRBV28 and TRBJ1-1): DVKVTQSSRYLVKRTGEKVFLECVQDMDHENMFWYRQDPGLGLRLIYFSYDVKMKEKGDIPEGYSVSREKKERFSLILESASTNQTSMYLCASSFGTEAFFGQGTRLTVV.

The rearrangement links TRBV5-4 to TRBJ1-4, with D possibly TRBD1 on 6 matching bases. This CDR3 region has 13 residues. CDR1 and CDR2 from the germline V gene are SGHNT and YYREEE (reference sequence). The V and J ends lost 5 bases and 8 bases respectively, with 13 bases between them. In DNA, the CDR3 is TGTGCCAGCAGTCCACAGGGAGGGGAAAAACTGTTTTTT. Translating gives CASSPQGGEKLFF.

This chain links TRBV6-5 with TRBJ1-5; weak D call: TRBD1 (6 bases). Germline CDR1 and CDR2: MNHEY and SVGAGI. The CDR3 loop spans 15 amino acids. Trimming took off 0 bases at V and 6 bases at J, with 12 bases between the two ends. In DNA form, the CDR3 reads TGTGCCAGCAGTTACTCCCCAGGGGTGGGTCAGCCCCAGCATTTT. Amino acid sequence: CASSYSPGVGQPQHF.

This chain connects TRBV7-9 to TRBJ2-1; 13 bases match TRBD2. V lost 4 bases to trimming and J lost 8 bases; unmatched junction nucleotides: 5. The germline V gene has CDR1 SEHNR and CDR2 FQNEAQ (reference sequence). CDR3 size: 15 residues. CDR3: CASSSWTSGSDEQFF. CDR3 DNA sequence: TGTGCCAGCAGCTCATGGACTAGCGGGAGCGATGAGCAGTTCTTC.

V and J are TRBV27 and TRBJ1-5, with no clear D. The CDR3 runs to 14 residues. V gave up 5 bases and J gave up 4 bases, with 12 bases separating them. Germline V gene data show CDR1 as MNHEY and CDR2 as SMNVEV (reference sequence). The CDR3 spells CASSPRTGNQPQHF. The CDR3 nucleotides read TGTGCCAGCAGTCCCCGGACGGGGAATCAGCCCCAGCATTTT.

The genes are TRBV10-2 and TRBJ2-1; 7 nucleotides line up with TRBD2. Looked up from germline, CDR1 is WSHSY and CDR2 is SAAADI. This CDR3 comprises 14 residues. The V segment lost 7 bases and the J segment 0 bases; nucleotides outside the gene matches: 3. The CDR3 here is CASIGGSSYNEQFF. DNA for the CDR3: TGCGCCAGCATCGGCGGGAGCTCCTACAATGAGCAGTTCTTC.

The rearrangement joins TRBV30 to TRBJ2-6; D is ambiguous. Germline assignment: CDR1 GTSNPN and CDR2 SVGIG (reference sequence). V was pared by 4 bases and J by 0 bases, with 10 bases between. There are 15 residues in the CDR3. The CDR3 loop reads CAWTVFSSGANVLTF. CDR3 DNA: TGTGCCTGGACTGTCTTTTCCTCTGGGGCCAACGTCCTGACTTTC.

The rearrangement links TRBV27 to TRBJ2-7, with 11 positions matching TRBD2. V lost 4 bases and J lost 3; bases outside the gene matches: 5. This CDR3 has 15 residues. Germline lookup yields CDR1 MNHEY and CDR2 SMNVEV (reference sequence). CDR3: CASSYLAGGLYEQYF. CDR3 DNA: TGTGCCAGCAGTTATCTAGCGGGAGGACTCTACGAGCAGTACTTC.

This CDR3 reads CASSGTGTGNTEAFF. The DNA for the CDR3 is TGTGCCAGCAGCGGAACCGGGACAGGGAACACTGAAGCTTTCTTT. The chain couples TRBV5-4 to TRBJ1-1; 8 bases are a match to TRBD1. Germline V gene data show CDR1 as SGHNT and CDR2 as YYREEE (reference sequence). CDR3 length: 15 residues. V trimming: 4 bases; J trimming: 1 base; junction bases outside the gene matches: 6.

The DNA for the CDR3 is TGTGCCAGCAGCCGGGACCTGAACACCGGGGAGCTGTTTTTT. Translation gives CASSRDLNTGELFF. The chain combines TRBV6-5 with TRBJ2-2; D could derive from TRBD1 or TRBD2 (5 bases each). Germline V gene lookup returns CDR1 MNHEY and CDR2 SVGAGI. V lost 6 bases and J 1 base, leaving 9 bases between the germline ends. The CDR3 runs to 14 residues.

The V call is TRBV13, the J call TRBJ2-1; 9 nucleotides match TRBD2. Germline V gene sequence: CDR1 PRHDT, CDR2 FYEKMQ (reference sequence). CDR3 length equals 14 residues. J lost 7 bases, V lost 7 bases, and 8 bases had no gene match. The CDR3 here is CASIRAGGRNEQFF. For the CDR3, the DNA is TGTGCCAGCATTCGAGCGGGGGGTAGGAATGAGCAGTTCTTC. Filled out from reference TRBV13 and TRBJ2-1, the complete variable domain reads AAGVIQSPRHLIKEKRETATLKCYPIPRHDTVYWYQQGPGQDPQFLISFYEKMQSDKGSIPDRFSAQQFSDYHSELNMSSLELGDSALYFCASIRAGGRNEQFFGPGTRLTVL.

The V and J genes are TRBV10-3 and TRBJ2-5, with TRBD1 as a possible D gene (6 bases). The germline V gene has CDR1 ENHRY and CDR2 SYGVKD. CDR3 size: 15 residues. V dropped 0 bases and J dropped 4 bases, with 12 bases sitting between them. In DNA, the CDR3 is TGTGCCATCAGTGAGTCGAGGGGGAGCGGAGAGACCCAGTACTTC. Its protein product is CAISESRGSGETQYF.

V and J are TRBV19 and TRBJ2-1; D call uncertain. Trimming stripped 4 bases from V and 9 bases from J, with 10 bases between. The CDR3 has 12 amino acids. Germline assignment: CDR1 LNHDA and CDR2 SQIVND (reference sequence). The CDR3 is CASSRPTGEQFF. CDR3 bases: TGTGCCAGTAGTAGGCCCACGGGTGAGCAGTTCTTC.

The chain combines TRBV7-2 with TRBJ2-4, with D tentatively TRBD1 or TRBD2 (5 bases each). With 1 base removed from V and 3 bases from J, the gap between germline ends came to 13 bases. The CDR3 has 16 residues. Germline V gives CDR1 SGHTA, CDR2 FQGNSA. This CDR3 is CASSLGGSANKNIQYF. The CDR3 coding sequence is TGTGCCAGCAGCTTAGGGGGGAGCGCGAACAAAAACATTCAGTACTTC.

The chain couples TRBV11-2 to TRBJ2-7; the D gene is possibly TRBD1 (5 bases). The V and J ends lost 1 base and 1 base respectively, with 11 bases between them. CDR1 and CDR2 (germline): SGHAT, FQNNGV. The CDR3 has 15 amino acids. CDR3 region: CASSLGPDTSYEQYF. In DNA form, the CDR3 reads TGTGCCAGCAGCTTAGGGCCGGACACGTCCTACGAGCAGTACTTC.

This rearrangement joins TRBV2 to TRBJ2-5; D gene unclear. The J call may be mistaken, given a closer DNA end match to TRBJ2-7. Germline assignment: CDR1 SNHLY and CDR2 FYNNEI. There are 12 residues in the CDR3. The CDR3 DNA sequence: TGTGCCAGCAGTGCGAGGACCTACGAGCAGTACTTC. Protein product: CASSARTYEQYF.

The chain is built from TRBV7-8 and TRBJ2-3, with D unresolved. With 2 bases removed from V and 6 bases from J, the gap between germline ends came to 15 bases. The CDR3 contains 15 residues. CDR1 and CDR2 (germline): SGHVS, FQNEAQ. CDR3 residues: CASSLMTTRGDTQYF. CDR3 in DNA: TGTGCCAGCAGCTTAATGACAACTCGTGGGGATACGCAGTATTTT.

The J gene is TRBJ2-2, the V gene TRBV10-3; 7 bases are shared with TRBD2. The germline V gene encodes CDR1 ENHRY and CDR2 SYGVKD. The CDR3 is 16 residues long. Germline trimming cut 3 bases from V and 6 bases from J; bases unmatched to any gene: 10. The DNA of the CDR3 is TGTGCCATCAGTGAAGGGCGGGGGAAGGGCGCCGGGGAGCTGTTTTTT. It codes for CAISEGRGKGAGELFF.

The gene calls are TRBV6-1 and TRBJ2-2; 10 bases are a match to TRBD2. The CDR3 totals 15 residues. V lost 6 bases, J lost 8 bases, and 9 bases stayed unmatched. Germline loops: CDR1 MNHNS, CDR2 SASEGT. The CDR3 loop is CASSGLAALGGELFF. Written as DNA, the CDR3 is TGTGCCAGCAGCGGACTAGCGGCCTTGGGTGGGGAGCTGTTTTTT.

The J gene is TRBJ1-5, the V gene TRBV19; D is perhaps TRBD1 (6 bases). Germline V lookup: CDR1 LNHDA, CDR2 SQIVND (reference sequence). Trimming removed 3 bases at V and 4 bases at J, with 19 bases between. CDR3 length equals 17 residues. For the CDR3, the DNA is TGTGCCAGTAGTATGGGGCCAACAGGGTGGCCTAATCAGCCCCAGCATTTT. It encodes CASSMGPTGWPNQPQHF.

This sequence joins TRBV7-2 and TRBJ2-5; D not resolved. The CDR3 is 13 residues long. Germline assignment: CDR1 SGHTA and CDR2 FQGNSA. V was cut by 2 bases and J by 2 bases, with 6 bases left in between. CDR3 sequence reads: CASSLLWQETQYF. CDR3 bases: TGTGCCAGCAGCTTATTGTGGCAAGAGACCCAGTACTTC.

The count of this clone is one. This rearrangement joins TRBV7-2 to TRBJ1-5; D perhaps matches TRBD1 (6 bases). From germline, CDR1 is SGHTA and CDR2 FQGNSA. This CDR3 comprises 16 residues. V was clipped by 1 base and J by 1 base, with 11 bases between them. CDR3 loop: CASSLGGAGSNQPQHF. The CDR3, as DNA: TGTGCCAGCAGCTTAGGGGGGGCCGGGAGCAATCAGCCCCAGCATTTT.

The sample holds one count of this clone. This chain connects TRBV18 to TRBJ2-3; 9 nucleotides match TRBD2. Germline V CDR1 and CDR2: KGHSH, LQKENI. Trimming took 3 bases from V and 3 from J; bases not matched to a gene: 10. CDR3 length: 17 residues. CDR3 region: CASSPFTVAGGTDTQYF. The DNA for the CDR3 is TGTGCCAGCTCACCTTTCACAGTGGCGGGAGGGACAGATACGCAGTATTTT.

This rearrangement joins TRBV4-1 to TRBJ2-7; no clear D gene. Trimming pared 1 base from V and 0 bases from J, leaving 16 bases between. In germline, CDR1 is MGHRA, CDR2 YSYEKL. The CDR3 runs to 17 residues. The CDR3 spells CASSQGIGYEGSYEQYF. The DNA for the CDR3 is TGCGCCAGCAGCCAAGGCATCGGATACGAAGGCTCCTACGAGCAGTACTTC.

The table lists this clone with a count of one. The V and J genes are TRBV6-7 and TRBJ1-1, with D unclear. TRBV6-7 is sorted into the ORF group, with uncertain function. CDR3 length equals 11 residues. Trimming cost V 5 bases and J 5 bases, with 6 bases left between them. In DNA, the CDR3 is TGTGCCAGCAGTGATCAAACTGAAGCTTTCTTT. It specifies CASSDQTEAFF.